The 9 T cell receptor beta chains in this list originate from one sample, sequenced in a study of blood T cell repertoires in COVID-19 (dated by TCRdb to about 2020). Preparation of the library involved the immunoSEQ multiplex PCR assay. TCRdb took over this immuneACCESS table, retaining in-frame rearrangements with V and J assigned. Such tables are incomplete; in checked studies, under half of the missing clones stem from an unresolved V gene, and the remainder is unexplained. The sample table shows approximately 100,000 clones, and approximately 80% are seen once. The top ten hold 20% to 25% of the sample. The sequenced sample was peripheral blood. The receptors here all came from a man aged 65 to 79 with active or convalescent COVID-19.

The chain uses TRBV3-1 (or the pseudogene TRBV3-2) and TRBJ2-5, with unresolved D. CDR3 size: 16 residues. CDR1 and CDR2 (germline): LGHDT, YNNKEL (reference sequence). V dropped 0 bases and J dropped 2 bases, with 13 bases sitting between them. The CDR3 nucleotides are TGTGCCAGCAGCCAAGAGATGGCCCTAGGTCAAGAGACCCAGTACTTC. Translated, it gives CASSQEMALGQETQYF.

This clone was seen a single time. The V call is TRBV6-5, the J call TRBJ1-5; TRBD1 is a possible D gene (6 bases). The CDR3 is made up of 15 amino acids. CDR1 MNHEY and CDR2 SVGAGI come from the germline V gene. The V end lost 10 bases, the J end lost 3 bases, and 19 bases lay between the germline ends. The CDR3 nucleotides read TGTGCCACTAGGGGGGGGTGGCCCCACAATCAGCCCCAGCATTTT. Its translation: CATRGGWPHNQPQHF.

The chain couples TRBV7-2 to TRBJ1-2; 8 nucleotides line up with TRBD1. This CDR3 contains 14 residues. Germline CDR1 and CDR2: SGHTA and FQGNSA. V was pared by 3 bases and J by 6 bases, with 6 bases of the junction left unmatched. CDR3 DNA: TGTGCCAGCAGCTTCCCGGGACAGGCCCATGGCTACACCTTC. Translated: CASSFPGQAHGYTF.

This chain joins TRBV30 and TRBJ1-5; D may be TRBD1 (6 bases). CDR1 is GTSNPN and CDR2 is SVGIG in the germline V gene (reference sequence). Trimming stripped 0 bases from V and 0 bases from J, with 12 bases between. This CDR3 comprises 16 residues. The DNA for the CDR3 is TGTGCCTGGAGTGTTCAGGGGAAGGATAGCAATCAGCCCCAGCATTTT. Its protein is CAWSVQGKDSNQPQHF.

The J gene is TRBJ1-2, the V gene TRBV19, with TRBD1 matching over 11 bases. J was trimmed by 8 bases and V by 5 bases; bases with no gene match: 10. The CDR3 sequence is 15 residues long. The germline CDR1 and CDR2 sequences are LNHDA and SQIVND (reference sequence). The CDR3 nucleotides are TGTGCCAGTAGTCCTAGGACAGGGGGCGCGATGGGCTACACCTTC. Translation: CASSPRTGGAMGYTF. The complete variable domain, with remaining parts taken from reference TRBV19 and TRBJ1-2, reads DGGITQSPKYLFRKEGQNVTLSCEQNLNHDAMYWYRQDPGQGLRLIYYSQIVNDFQKGDIAEGYSVSREKKESFPLTVTSAQKNPTAFYLCASSPRTGGAMGYTFGSGTRLTVV.

This sequence joins TRBV6-5 and TRBJ2-1; 9 bases align to TRBD2. Looked up from germline, CDR1 is MNHEY and CDR2 is SVGAGI. Unmatched junction bases numbered 12, after V lost 6 bases and J lost 9 bases. The CDR3 length is 15 residues. The CDR3 nucleotides read TGTGCCAGCAGACCTAGCGGGAACGACCGGGGTGAGCAGTTCTTC. This translates into CASRPSGNDRGEQFF.

The chain joins TRBV2 to TRBJ1-3; unclear D gene. The CDR3 runs 16 residues. Deletions cut 4 bases from V and 4 bases from J, with 17 bases between. The germline CDR1 and CDR2 sequences are SNHLY and FYNNEI. The chain's CDR3 is CASSGIYKAGGNTIYF. The CDR3 bases are TGTGCCAGCAGTGGAATTTACAAAGCAGGAGGAAACACCATATATTTT.

There are a few counts of this clone. The chain has TRBV15 and TRBJ1-1; 7 bases line up with TRBD1. The CDR3 has 14 amino acids. Per germline, CDR1 LNHNV and CDR2 YYDKDF (reference sequence). V shed 5 bases, J shed 5 bases, and the junction held 8 bases outside the gene matches. The CDR3 reads CATSALYRGTEAFF. The CDR3, as DNA: TGTGCCACCAGCGCGTTATACAGGGGAACTGAAGCTTTCTTT. Looking up the rest from reference TRBV15 and TRBJ1-1 gives the full variable domain: DAMVIQNPRYQVTQFGKPVTLSCSQTLNHNVMYWYQQKSSQAPKLLFHYYDKDFNNEADTPDNFQSRRPNTSFCFLDIRSPGLGDTAMYLCATSALYRGTEAFFGQGTRLTVV.

The chain has TRBV3-1 (or the pseudogene TRBV3-2) and TRBJ2-7; 7 bases align to TRBD2. The CDR3 contains 16 residues. V trimming: 1 base; J trimming: 3 bases; junction bases outside the gene matches: 9. The V gene's germline CDR1 is LGHDT and CDR2 YNNKEL (reference sequence). CDR3 amino acids: CASSQVGGGGSYEQYF. CDR3 nucleotides: TGTGCCAGCAGCCAAGTGGGCGGGGGAGGGAGCTACGAGCAGTACTTC.